This T cell receptor beta chain derives from a study of cytomegalovirus exposure and HLA in healthy donors. PCR was performed using 60 Vbeta and 13 Jbeta primers. Clones were read by immunoSEQ multiplex PCR, and TCRdb kept only the in-frame ones, dropping some. The sample carries hundreds of thousands of clones, less than 85% recorded once. This CDR3 contains 13 residues. The V end was cut by 6 bases, the J end by 1 base, with 9 bases between. From germline, CDR1 is WNHNN and CDR2 SYGVQD (reference sequence). The sample consisted of PBMCs. The clonotype originates from a man aged 18-30 years in good health and CMV-seronegative. The chain joins TRBV10-1 to TRBJ1-1; D is ambiguous. The CDR3 here is CASRRGENTEAFF. CDR3 coding DNA: TGCGCCAGCAGGCGCGGGGAGAACACTGAAGCTTTCTTT.